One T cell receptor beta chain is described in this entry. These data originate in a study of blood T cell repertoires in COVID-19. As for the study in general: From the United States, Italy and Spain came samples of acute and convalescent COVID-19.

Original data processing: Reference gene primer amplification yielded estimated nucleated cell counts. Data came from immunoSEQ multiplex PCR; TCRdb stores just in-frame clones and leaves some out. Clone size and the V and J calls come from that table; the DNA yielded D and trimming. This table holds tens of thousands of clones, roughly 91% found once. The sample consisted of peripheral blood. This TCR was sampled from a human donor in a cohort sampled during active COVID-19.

CDR3 loop: CAISEGPLQYF. The CDR3 nucleotides read TGTGCCATCAGTGAGGGCCCCCTCCAGTATTTT. The genes are TRBV10-3 and TRBJ2-3; D is undetermined. Germline V gives CDR1 ENHRY, CDR2 SYGVKD. V was pared by 2 bases and J by 12 bases, with 9 bases between. The CDR3 runs 11 residues.